This T cell receptor beta chain was identified during a study of T cell changes during pregnancy in multiple sclerosis. The germline V and J ends were trimmed by 1 base and 7 bases, with 5 bases remaining between them. CDR1 SEHNR and CDR2 FQNEAQ come from the germline V gene (reference sequence). This CDR3 has 12 amino acids. TCRdb keeps only in-frame clones here, not all; method: immunoSEQ multiplex PCR. Counted here are around 56,000 clones, about 94% occurring once; the ten biggest clones make up roughly 2.5%. The input for sequencing was CD8+ T cells from peripheral blood mononuclear cells, taken after pregnancy. V and J are TRBV7-9 and TRBJ2-1; D uncertain. This TCR derives from a female donor with multiple sclerosis, enrolled in a pregnancy study. CDR3 in DNA: TGTGCCAGCAGCTTAGTCGGTAATGAGCAGTTCTTC. This gives the protein CASSLVGNEQFF.